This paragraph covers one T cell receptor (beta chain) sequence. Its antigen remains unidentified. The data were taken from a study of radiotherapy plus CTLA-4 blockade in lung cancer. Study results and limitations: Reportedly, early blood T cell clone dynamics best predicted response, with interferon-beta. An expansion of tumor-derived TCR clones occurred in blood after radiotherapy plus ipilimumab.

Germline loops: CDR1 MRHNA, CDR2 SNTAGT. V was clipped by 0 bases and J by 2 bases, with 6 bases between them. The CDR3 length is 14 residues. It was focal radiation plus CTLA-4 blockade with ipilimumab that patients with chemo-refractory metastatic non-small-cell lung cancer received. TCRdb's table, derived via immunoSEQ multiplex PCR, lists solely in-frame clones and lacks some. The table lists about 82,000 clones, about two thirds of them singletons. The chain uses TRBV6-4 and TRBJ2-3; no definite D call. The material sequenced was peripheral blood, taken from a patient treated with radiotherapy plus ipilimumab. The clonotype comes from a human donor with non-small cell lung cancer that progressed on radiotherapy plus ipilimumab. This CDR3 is CASSDSGFTDTQYF. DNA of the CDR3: TGTGCCAGCAGTGACTCGGGGTTCACAGATACGCAGTATTTT.